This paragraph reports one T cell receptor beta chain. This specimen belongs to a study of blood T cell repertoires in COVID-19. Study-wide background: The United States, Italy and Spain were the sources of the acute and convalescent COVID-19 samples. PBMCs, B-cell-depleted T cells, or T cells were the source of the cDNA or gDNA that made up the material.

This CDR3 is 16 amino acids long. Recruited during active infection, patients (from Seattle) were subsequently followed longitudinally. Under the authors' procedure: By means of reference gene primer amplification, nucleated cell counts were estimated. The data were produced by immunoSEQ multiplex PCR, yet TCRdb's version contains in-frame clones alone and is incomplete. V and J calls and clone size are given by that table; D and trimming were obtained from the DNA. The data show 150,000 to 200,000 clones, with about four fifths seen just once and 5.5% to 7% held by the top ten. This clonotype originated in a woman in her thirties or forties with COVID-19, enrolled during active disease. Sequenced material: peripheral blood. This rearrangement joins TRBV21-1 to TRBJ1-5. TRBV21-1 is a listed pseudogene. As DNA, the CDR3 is TGTGCCAGCAGCATGTCGTTTTGGGAGAACAATCAGCCCCAGCATTTT. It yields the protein CASSMSFWENNQPQHF.